The rows below give T cell receptor beta chains drawn from one sample of a study of human T cells and chemical hapten exposure. MiXCR, run by TCRdb on the RACE reads, gives a single entry per CDR3 protein. The repertoire consists of 300,000 to 450,000 distinct CDR3 sequences, with roughly 4.6% occurring once and the leading ten covering 2.5% to 3%. Sequences were derived from whole blood, sampled in connection with sensitization to the hapten diphenylcyclopropenone (DPC). All receptors derive from a woman between 45 and 65 years old with alopecia areata. Some clones in this sample may be carry-over from other donors' samples. The CDR3 runs from the conserved cysteine through the conserved F or W. D genes are given only for firm matches. Some rows mark clone size as missing; the rest say once, few, many or name a class of expanded clone.

abundance | d_gene | j_gene | v_gene | CDR3nt | CDR3aa
many | NA | TRBJ1-1 | TRBV7-2 | TGTGCCAGCAGCTTAAACGAGGCAGGGTTGAACACTGAAGCTTTCTTT | CASSLNEAGLNTEAFF
many | NA | TRBJ2-7 | TRBV4-2 | TGTGCCAGCAGCCAAGTGAGTAGGGAGCACGAGCAGTACTTC | CASSQVSREHEQYF
many | TRBD1 | TRBJ2-2 | TRBV12-3/TRBV12-4 | TGTGCCAGCACGTACAGGGGTCTGAACACCGGGGAGCTGTTTTTT | CASTYRGLNTGELFF
many | NA | TRBJ1-1 | TRBV4-3 | TGCGCCAGCAGCCAAGGTGAGGGTGAAGCTTTCTTT | CASSQGEGEAFF
many | NA | TRBJ2-3 | TRBV28 | TGTGCCAGCAGTCTGTATATTACAGATACGCAGTATTTT | CASSLYITDTQYF
NA | NA | TRBJ1-4 | TRBV7-2 | TGTGCCAGCAGCTTAAACGGGGTTCAGACTAATGAAAAACTGTTTTTT | CASSLNGVQTNEKLFF
few | TRBD2 | TRBJ2-5 | TRBV20-1 | TGCAGTGCAGCCAGGATAGCGGGGGGAAAAGAGACCCAGTACTTC | CSAARIAGGKETQYF
many | NA | TRBJ2-2 | TRBV15 | TGTGCCACCAGCACTGATAGCACCGGGGAGCTGTTTTTT | CATSTDSTGELFF
few | TRBD2 | TRBJ2-3 | TRBV25-1 | TGTGCCAGCACCAGGGGACTAGCGGGCTCAGATACGCAGTATTTT | CASTRGLAGSDTQYF
many | TRBD2 | TRBJ2-4 | TRBV24-1 | TGTGCCACCAGTGAAGGTGGACTAGCGGGAGGAGGAAACATTCAGTACTTC | CATSEGGLAGGGNIQYF
few | NA | TRBJ1-5 | TRBV18 | TGTGCCAGCTCACCAGATAGGCATCAGCCCCAGCATTTT | CASSPDRHQPQHF
many | TRBD1 | TRBJ2-5 | TRBV28 | TGTGCCAGCAGTTTACAACAGGGGTTGGAGACCCAGTACTTC | CASSLQQGLETQYF
many | NA | TRBJ1-1 | TRBV20-1 | TGCAGTGCTAGCAAGGGATCCATGAACACTGAAGCTTTCTTT | CSASKGSMNTEAFF
many | TRBD2 | TRBJ2-7 | TRBV6-5 | TGTGCCAGCAAAATAGGGGCGGGAGGGCCCTACGAGCAGTACTTC | CASKIGAGGPYEQYF
many | NA | TRBJ2-1 | TRBV21-1 | TGTGCCAGCAGCAATGGGGATAATTCCTACAATGAGCAGTTCTTC | CASSNGDNSYNEQFF
many | NA | TRBJ2-1 | TRBV3-1 | TGTGCCAGCAGCCAAATTCCCCAAGGGGGTGAGCAGTTCTTC | CASSQIPQGGEQFF
many | TRBD2 | TRBJ2-3 | TRBV6-6 | TGTGCCAGCGGGGAGGGAATCACAGATACGCAGTATTTT | CASGEGITDTQYF
many | NA | TRBJ2-7 | TRBV29-1 | TGCAGCGTTGTTTGGGGGGCTGGCGAGCAGTACTTC | CSVVWGAGEQYF
many | NA | TRBJ2-7 | TRBV3-1 | TGTGCCAGCAGCCAACTCAGCTCCTACGAGCAGTACTTC | CASSQLSSYEQYF
NA | NA | TRBJ1-6 | TRBV3-1 | TGTGCCAGCAGCCAAGTGGAGGGGAATTCACCCCTCCACTTT | CASSQVEGNSPLHF
NA | NA | TRBJ1-5 | TRBV9 | TGTGCCAGCAGCGTAGAGGGGGAATACAATCAGCCCCAGCATTTT | CASSVEGEYNQPQHF
many | NA | TRBJ2-7 | TRBV5-6 | TGTGCCAGCAGTCCGGGGTCCTACGAGCAGTACTTC | CASSPGSYEQYF
few | TRBD1 | TRBJ1-2 | TRBV27 | TGTGCCAGCAGTCCCCGACAGGGGCGCTATGGCTACACCTTC | CASSPRQGRYGYTF
many | TRBD1 | TRBJ2-1 | TRBV10-3 | TGTGCCATCACCGGGGACAGGGCCCCCTACAATGAGCAGTTCTTC | CAITGDRAPYNEQFF
many | TRBD1 | TRBJ2-7 | TRBV4-3 | TGCGCCAGCAGCCAAGTGGGACAGGGTGACGAGCAGTACTTC | CASSQVGQGDEQYF
many | NA | TRBJ1-1 | TRBV29-1 | TGCAGCGTCGCCGGGGTTCGTGAAGTTTTGAACACTGAAGCTTTCTTT | CSVAGVREVLNTEAFF
many | TRBD2 | TRBJ2-3 | TRBV7-2 | TGTGCCAGCAGCTCGCGACTAGCGGGGGCTACAGATACGCAGTATTTT | CASSSRLAGATDTQYF
many | TRBD2 | TRBJ2-3 | TRBV4-3 | TGCGCCAGCAGCCGAGGGACTAGCGTTAACACAGATACGCAGTATTTT | CASSRGTSVNTDTQYF
many | NA | TRBJ1-4 | TRBV2 | TGTGCCAGCAGTGAAGCGCTGGGGCCTCCCCGGGAAAAACTGTTTTTT | CASSEALGPPREKLFF
many | NA | TRBJ2-4 | TRBV7-2 | TGTGCCAGCAGCCCCGAATCCGGCATTCAGTACTTC | CASSPESGIQYF
NA | TRBD1 | TRBJ2-7 | TRBV15 | TGTGCCACCAGCACGGACAGGGGTTCCTACGAGCAGTACTTC | CATSTDRGSYEQYF
many | NA | TRBJ2-3 | TRBV29-1 | TGCAGCGCCGAAGCAGGAATTTACACAGATACGCAGTATTTT | CSAEAGIYTDTQYF
NA | NA | TRBJ2-1 | TRBV12-5 | TGTGCTAGTGAACTGACAGGTAATGAGCAGTTCTTC | CASELTGNEQFF
many | NA | TRBJ1-5 | TRBV6-5 | TGTGCCAGCGGACCGTATAGCAATCAGCCCCAGCATTTT | CASGPYSNQPQHF
NA | NA | TRBJ1-4 | TRBV6-2/TRBV6-3 | TGTGCCAGCAGTACGCGACAGACAGATGAAAAACTGTTTTTT | CASSTRQTDEKLFF
many | TRBD1 | TRBJ2-5 | TRBV28 | TGTGCCAGCAGCCGAGGGACAGTCCAAGAGACCCAGTACTTC | CASSRGTVQETQYF
NA | NA | TRBJ2-5 | TRBV12-3/TRBV12-4 | TGTGCCAGCAGTTTGGGCCGGAGCCATCAAGAGACCCAGTACTTC | CASSLGRSHQETQYF
many | NA | TRBJ2-1 | TRBV4-1 | TGCGCCAGCAGCGGGGGGACAGCCGTAATACCCTCTCGTACCGTGCAGTTCTTC | CASSGGTAVIPSRTVQFF
many | NA | TRBJ2-1 | TRBV27 | TGTGCCAGCAGTTTATCGATTCCCGGGCCCTACAATGAGCAGTTCTTC | CASSLSIPGPYNEQFF
few | TRBD2 | TRBJ2-3 | TRBV3-1 | TGTGCCAGCAGCCATATAGCGGGGGGATTTCGTACAGATACGCAGTATTTT | CASSHIAGGFRTDTQYF
many | TRBD1 | TRBJ1-5 | TRBV7-2 | TGTGCCAGCAGCCAAACAGGGGCTAGCAATCAGCCCCAGCATTTT | CASSQTGASNQPQHF
many | NA | TRBJ2-7 | TRBV5-1 | TGCGCCAGCAGCGGTCCCGGGTCGGCAGAGCAGTACTTC | CASSGPGSAEQYF
NA | TRBD1 | TRBJ2-7 | TRBV5-1 | TGCGCCAGCAGCGACGGGACAGGGGGCTCCTACGAGCAGTACTTC | CASSDGTGGSYEQYF
few | NA | TRBJ1-2 | TRBV15 | TGTGCCACCAGCAGAGGAGCAGGGGAGGGAGGCTACACCTTC | CATSRGAGEGGYTF
many | NA | TRBJ2-1 | TRBV7-2 | TGTGCCAGCAGCTCTACGGGGGACGGTGAGCAGTTCTTC | CASSSTGDGEQFF
many | NA | TRBJ2-1 | TRBV11-2 | TGTGCCAGCAGCAAGAACAATGAGCAGTTCTTC | CASSKNNEQFF
NA | NA | TRBJ2-7 | TRBV20-1 | TGCAGTGCTAGAAGAGGGCCCAAGGACGAGCAGTACTTC | CSARRGPKDEQYF
once | NA | TRBJ1-1 | TRBV7-6 | TGTGCCAGCAGCTCCGAGAGGTGGACTGAAGCTTTCTTT | CASSSERWTEAFF
NA | TRBD2 | TRBJ2-3 | TRBV30 | TGTGCCTGGGGGGGACTAGCGCAAAGCACAGATACGCAGTATTTT | CAWGGLAQSTDTQYF
many | NA | TRBJ2-7 | TRBV28 | TGTGCCAGCATGACCGGGTTGTTGTTTGGGTTACACTTC | CASMTGLLFGLHF